Below, 2 T cell receptor beta chains from the same sample are listed, as sequenced in a study of beta chain features in type 1 diabetes (dated by TCRdb to the late 2010s). The paper as a whole reports these results and caveats: Type 1 diabetes patients showed a moderate but significant shortening of TCRB CDR3 length in all four CD4+ subsets.

To prepare the library, the immunoSEQ multiplex PCR assay was applied. The entire isolated RNA was reverse transcribed using the High Capacity cDNA Reverse Transcription Kit, and thus expressed TCRB transcripts were sequenced. TCRdb retrieved this table from immuneACCESS and kept in-frame rearrangements only. Not all clones are present; in checked studies, unresolved V genes account for under half, and no reason is known for the remainder. In all, the sample holds 600,000 or so clones, and over 11% of those were seen once. Roughly 0.04% of the sample comes from the top ten. These receptors have no identified antigens. The sequencing sample was made of naive CD4+ T cells from blood. What this sample's cell subset or site label stands for: true naive CD4+ T cells. These receptors originate from a young man with type 1 diabetes.

J is TRBJ2-7 and V is TRBV30; 10 bases match TRBD1. CDR1 and CDR2 from the germline V gene are GTSNPN and SVGIG (reference sequence). The CDR3 has 19 amino acids. V lost 4 bases and J lost 7; bases outside the gene matches: 25. CDR3 sequence (DNA): TGTGCCTGGACTATTGTACCGGGACAGGGGAGTCGGCACCAAAAGGAGCAGTACTTC. Encoded protein: CAWTIVPGQGSRHQKEQYF.

This clone has a handful of counts. This chain uses TRBV7-6 with TRBJ1-4; D is perhaps TRBD1 (6 bases). V was pared by 5 bases and J by 0 bases, with 13 bases between. The CDR3 runs to 16 residues. The V gene's germline CDR1 is SGHVS and CDR2 FNYEAQ. CDR3 residues: CASSGQLIATNEKLFF. In nucleotides, the CDR3 is TGTGCCAGCAGCGGACAGTTAATTGCAACTAATGAAAAACTGTTTTTT. Supplemented by reference TRBV7-6 and TRBJ1-4, the full variable domain reads GAGVSQSPRYKVTKRGQDVALRCDPISGHVSLYWYRQALGQGPEFLTYFNYEAQQDKSGLPNDRFSAERPEGSISTLTIQRTEQRDSAMYRCASSGQLIATNEKLFFGSGTQLSVL.